The 6 T cell receptor beta chains listed next were all sequenced from one sample in a study of blood T cell repertoires in COVID-19. Using immunoSEQ multiplex PCR, the repertoire was profiled, and TCRdb retains in-frame clones only, with some absent. The sample holds around 360,000 clones, around 87% seen once. The specimen sequenced was PBMCs or T cells enriched from blood (not recorded which). Every receptor here comes from a man in his forties in a cohort exposed to, infected with or recovered from COVID-19 (not recorded which).

This chain joins TRBV5-1 and TRBJ1-6; 7 bases align to TRBD1. The CDR3 extends over 15 amino acids. Germline V CDR1 and CDR2: SGHRS, YFSETQ. Trimming at V came to 1 base and at J to 10 bases, leaving 8 bases not matched to a gene. This CDR3 is CASSLSTGEFSPLHF. As DNA, the CDR3 is TGCGCCAGCAGCTTGAGTACAGGGGAGTTCTCACCCCTCCACTTT.

V usage is TRBV27 and J usage is TRBJ1-4; D gene uncertain. V was shortened by 3 bases and J by 0 bases, with 5 bases between the two germline ends. The CDR3 has 14 residues. Germline CDR1 reads MNHEY; CDR2 reads SMNVEV (reference sequence). The CDR3 spells CASSFGATNEKLFF. CDR3 sequence (DNA): TGTGCCAGCAGTTTCGGGGCAACTAATGAAAAACTGTTTTTT.

This chain joins TRBV7-8 and TRBJ1-6; D may be TRBD1 (5 bases). CDR3 length: 18 amino acids. From germline, CDR1 is SGHVS and CDR2 FQNEAQ. V lost 5 bases, J lost 0 bases, and 17 bases lay in between. CDR3 residues: CASSQGYRGSSYNSPLHF. Here the CDR3 DNA reads TGTGCCAGCAGCCAAGGTTATCGGGGGAGCTCCTATAATTCACCCCTCCACTTT. Using reference TRBV7-8 and TRBJ1-6 for the parts outside the CDR3, the full variable domain is GAGVSQSPRYKVAKRGQDVALRCDPISGHVSLFWYQQALGQGPEFLTYFQNEAQLDKSGLPSDRFFAERPEGSVSTLKIQRTQQEDSAVYLCASSQGYRGSSYNSPLHFGNGTRLTVT.

The chain combines TRBV10-3 with TRBJ1-1, with a possible D match to TRBD1 (5 bases). Germline V CDR1 and CDR2: ENHRY, SYGVKD. Trimming took 5 bases from V and 5 from J, leaving 15 bases between them. This CDR3 is built from 14 residues. In DNA, the CDR3 is TGTGCCATCAGTCTCACAGGCTTGAGGACTGAAGCTTTCTTT. This gives the protein CAISLTGLRTEAFF.

This clone appeared a single time. J is TRBJ2-1 and V is TRBV7-8, with 12 bases matching TRBD2. The CDR3 sequence is 16 residues long. The ends lost 5 bases at V and 6 bases at J; junction bases unmatched: 8. Germline-derived CDR1 and CDR2 are SGHVS and FQNEAQ. In DNA, the CDR3 is TGTGCCAGCAGCCCGTCGAGACTAGCGGGAGTCAATGAGCAGTTCTTC. Translation: CASSPSRLAGVNEQFF. The full variable domain, rest sourced from reference TRBV7-8 and TRBJ2-1, is GAGVSQSPRYKVAKRGQDVALRCDPISGHVSLFWYQQALGQGPEFLTYFQNEAQLDKSGLPSDRFFAERPEGSVSTLKIQRTQQEDSAVYLCASSPSRLAGVNEQFFGPGTRLTVL.

The chain is built from TRBV9 and TRBJ2-7; weak D call: TRBD1 (6 bases). Germline CDR1 SGDLS, CDR2 YYNGEE. The CDR3 is 14 residues long. Trimming cost V 4 bases and J 0 bases, with 11 bases left between them. The CDR3 is CASSPQQGSYEQYF. In DNA, the CDR3 is TGTGCCAGCAGCCCCCAACAGGGCTCCTACGAGCAGTACTTC.